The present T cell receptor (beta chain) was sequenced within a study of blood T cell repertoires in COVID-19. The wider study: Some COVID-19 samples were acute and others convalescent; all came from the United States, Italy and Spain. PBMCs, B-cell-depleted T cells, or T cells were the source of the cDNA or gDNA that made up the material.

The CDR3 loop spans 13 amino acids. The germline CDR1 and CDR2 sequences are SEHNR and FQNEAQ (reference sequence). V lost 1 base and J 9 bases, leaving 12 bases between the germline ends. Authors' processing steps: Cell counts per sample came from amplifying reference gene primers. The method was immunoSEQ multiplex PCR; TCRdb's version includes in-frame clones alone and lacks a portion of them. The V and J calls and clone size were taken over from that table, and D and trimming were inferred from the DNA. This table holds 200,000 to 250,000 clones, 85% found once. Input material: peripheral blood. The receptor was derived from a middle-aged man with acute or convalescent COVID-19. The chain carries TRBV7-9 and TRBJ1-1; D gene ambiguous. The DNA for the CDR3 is TGTGCCAGCAGCTTAGGGCAGAGGCGTCAAGCTTTCTTT. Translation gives CASSLGQRRQAFF.